These 2 T cell receptor beta chains originate from one sample sequenced in a study of CXCR3-negative and CXCR3-positive naive CD8 T cells. Study-wide results and caveats: Naive cells positive for CXCR3 carried more hydrophobic TRB CDR3s than CXCR3-negative ones.

cDNA libraries for TRB were generated by 5' RACE incorporating UMI labels. Reprocessing the 5' RACE reads, TCRdb reports a single entry for every CDR3 protein and omits DNA. The sample has about 150,000 distinct CDR3 sequences. For these receptors, no antigen is known. The sample taken for sequencing was naive CXCR3+ CD8+ T cells from blood. Documented subset: CD45RO-CCR7+CD27+CD95- naive CD8+ T cells expressing CXCR3 (TNR3+). Source of these receptors: a human donor in good health. Some clones in this sample may be carry-over from other donors' samples.

V is TRBV12-3 or TRBV12-4 and J is TRBJ2-7; TCRdb gives TRBD2 as the D gene, but with no DNA this cannot be confirmed. CDR3 length equals 12 residues. CDR3 amino acids: CASRQGGHEQYF.

This chain uses TRBV5-6 with TRBJ1-5; TCRdb's D gene call, TRBD1, goes unchecked for lack of DNA. CDR1 SGHDT and CDR2 YYEEEE come from the germline V gene. The CDR3 has 14 residues. CDR3 sequence reads: CASSSTGGPQPQHF.